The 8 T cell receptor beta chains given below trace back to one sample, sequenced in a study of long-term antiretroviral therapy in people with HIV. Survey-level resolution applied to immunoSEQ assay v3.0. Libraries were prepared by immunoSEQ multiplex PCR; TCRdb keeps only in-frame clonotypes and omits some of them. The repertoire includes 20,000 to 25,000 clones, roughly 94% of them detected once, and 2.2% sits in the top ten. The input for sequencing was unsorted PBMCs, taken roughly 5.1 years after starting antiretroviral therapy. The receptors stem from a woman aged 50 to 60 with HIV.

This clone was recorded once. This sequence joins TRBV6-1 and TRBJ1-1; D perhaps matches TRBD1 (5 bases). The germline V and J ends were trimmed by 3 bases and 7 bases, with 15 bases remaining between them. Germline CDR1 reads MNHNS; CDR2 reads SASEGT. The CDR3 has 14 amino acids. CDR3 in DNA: TGTGCCAGCAGTGAGGGCCCCGCGACAGTTGAAGCTTTCTTT. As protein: CASSEGPATVEAFF.

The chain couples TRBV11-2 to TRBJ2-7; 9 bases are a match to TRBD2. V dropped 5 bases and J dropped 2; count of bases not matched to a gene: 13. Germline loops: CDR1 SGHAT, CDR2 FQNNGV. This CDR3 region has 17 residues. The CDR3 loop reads CASSLTPRGLATYEQYF. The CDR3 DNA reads TGTGCCAGCAGCCTCACACCACGGGGACTAGCCACCTACGAGCAGTACTTC.

CDR3 in amino acids: CASSLSGGDYEQYF. CDR3 sequence (DNA): TGTGCCAGCAGCTTATCGGGAGGGGATTACGAGCAGTACTTC. The chain recombines TRBV11-2 with TRBJ2-7; 8 bases are shared with TRBD2. The CDR3 covers 14 residues. The trim removed 2 bases at V and 4 bases at J, leaving 4 bases unmatched. The germline gives CDR1 SGHAT, CDR2 FQNNGV.

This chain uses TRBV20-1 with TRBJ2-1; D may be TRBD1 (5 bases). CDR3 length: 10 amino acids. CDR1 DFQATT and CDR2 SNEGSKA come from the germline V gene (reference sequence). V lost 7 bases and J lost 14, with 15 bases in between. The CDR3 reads CSVSTELEFF. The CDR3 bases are TGCAGTGTTTCGACAGAATTGGAGTTCTTC.

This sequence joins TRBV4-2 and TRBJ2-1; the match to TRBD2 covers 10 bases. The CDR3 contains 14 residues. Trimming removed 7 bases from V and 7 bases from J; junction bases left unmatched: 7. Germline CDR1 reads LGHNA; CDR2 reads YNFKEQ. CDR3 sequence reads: CASKREGLNNEQFF. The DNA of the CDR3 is TGTGCCAGCAAGCGGGAGGGCCTGAATAATGAGCAGTTCTTC.

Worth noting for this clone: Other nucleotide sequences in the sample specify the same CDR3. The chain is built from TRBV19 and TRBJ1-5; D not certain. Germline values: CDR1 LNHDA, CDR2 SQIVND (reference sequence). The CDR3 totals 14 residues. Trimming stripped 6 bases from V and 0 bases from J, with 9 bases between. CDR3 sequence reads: CASSSDYSNQPQHF. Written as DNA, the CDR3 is TGTGCCAGTAGCTCAGATTATAGCAATCAGCCCCAGCATTTT.

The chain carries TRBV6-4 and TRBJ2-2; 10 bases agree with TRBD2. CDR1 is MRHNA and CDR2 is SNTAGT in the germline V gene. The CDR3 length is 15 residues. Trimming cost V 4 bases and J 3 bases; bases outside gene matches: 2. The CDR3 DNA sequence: TGTGCCAGCAGTGTTGGACTAGCGGACACCGGGGAGCTGTTTTTT. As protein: CASSVGLADTGELFF.

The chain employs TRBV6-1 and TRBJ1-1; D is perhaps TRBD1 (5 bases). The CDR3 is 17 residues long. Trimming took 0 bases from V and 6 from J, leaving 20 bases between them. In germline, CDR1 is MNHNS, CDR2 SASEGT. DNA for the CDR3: TGTGCCAGCAGTGAAGCGTTTGTTGTAGGGCAGGGCGCTGAAGCTTTCTTT. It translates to CASSEAFVVGQGAEAFF.